This T cell receptor beta chain came from a study of blood T cell repertoires in COVID-19. Study-wide background: T cells, B-cell-depleted T cells, or PBMCs supplied cDNA or gDNA.

Assay: immunoSEQ multiplex PCR; the TCRdb copy retains only in-frame clones and omits some. The sample has around 81,000 clones, roughly 86% seen once. V was pared by 5 bases and J by 4 bases, with 19 bases between. Germline V gene lookup returns CDR1 KGHDR and CDR2 SFDVKD. The CDR3 loop spans 16 amino acids. Input material: peripheral blood. This clonotype originated in a man aged 70-80 years with acute or convalescent COVID-19. The V and J genes are TRBV24-1 and TRBJ1-2; the D gene is possibly TRBD1 (5 bases). CDR3 nucleotides: TGTGCCACCAGTGCGGGAGGGACCACATCAACCTATGGCTACACCTTC. Translating it yields CATSAGGTTSTYGYTF.